Many counts were recorded for the clone carrying this T cell receptor (beta chain). These data come from a study of T-cell reconstitution after alpha-beta-depleted transplantation in children. This CDR3 is built from 11 residues. Germline-derived CDR1 and CDR2 are LGHNA and YNFKEQ. V dropped 8 bases and J dropped 1 base, with 5 bases sitting between them. Using unique molecular identifiers, the investigators prepared the TCRbeta library. TCRdb recomputed calls from the PCR reads with MiXCR, one row per CDR3 protein. Found here are 240,000 or so distinct CDR3 sequences, about 12% of them singletons; the top ten hold about 2.6%.

The sample in question was PBMCs from the stem cell graft donor, obtained from the stem cell graft. V gene TRBV4-2 combines with J gene TRBJ1-1; no reliable D call. The TCR was taken from a human donor who donated a stem cell graft to a child with acute lymphoblastic leukemia. Written as DNA, the CDR3 is TGTGCCAGCGTGAGGAACACTGAAGCTTTCTTT. The encoded protein is CASVRNTEAFF.